This T cell receptor (beta chain) was recorded in a study of CD4+ T cells in melanoma (dated by TCRdb to the early 2020s). Background for the entire study: Neoantigen-specific CD4+ T cells in human melanoma were what the study investigated. The paper's findings and limits, for the study overall: Neoantigen-specific CD4+ T cells were reported to be correlated with the function of CD8+ T cells, macrophages and B cells. Neoantigen-specific CD4+ T cells in melanoma were reported to have a range of differentiation states.

This clone qualifies as large (0.1 to 1%). This clone's antigen is unknown. It has no much larger one-base neighbor in the sample; base qualities were not kept. V gives up 3 bases and J gives up 3 bases, and the segment between their germline ends measures 9 bases. For CDR1 and CDR2, the germline V gene lists MNHNS and SASEGT. The CDR3, cysteine through phenylalanine, is 14 amino acids long. CDR3 DNA only is kept here, 42 bases in frame from base 1. Donors were patients with melanoma. Library preparation was by the immunoSEQ multiplex PCR assay. This immuneACCESS table, as held by TCRdb, lists in-frame sequences with V and J called but not all clones. Of the missing ones, under half trace to an unresolved V gene in checked studies; the others have no known cause. The sample table records roughly 4,200 clones; less than 75% of these occur just once. Less than 40% of the sample lies in the top ten.

The sequence came from a human donor with melanoma. The sample comprised cells from a culture (not recorded whether cultured in vitro). This chain is built from TRBV6-1 and TRBJ1-5, and perhaps TRBD1 as D gene, on 5 matching bases. The nucleotide sequence reads as follows: TGTGCCAGCAGTGATCGCAGGGACAATCAGCCCCAGCATTTT. This translates into CASSDRRDNQPQHF.